The rows below give T cell receptor beta chains drawn from one sample of a study of blood T cells in healthy people across ages. TCRdb re-derived calls from the 5' RACE reads in MiXCR, one entry per CDR3 protein. The sample contains about 1.4 million distinct CDR3 sequences, 59% of which appear only once. Material: blood. Receptor source: a man between 18 and 29 years old in good health. The CDR3 runs from the conserved cysteine through the conserved F or W. D genes are given only for firm matches. The size field is filled for only some rows; it gives once, few, many or a size class.

few	TRBV9	NA	TRBJ2-1	TGTGCCAGCAGCGTAGGTAATAGCGACAATGAGCAGTTCTTC	CASSVGNSDNEQFF
once	TRBV6-2/TRBV6-3	NA	TRBJ2-3	TGTGCCAGCAGTTTGGTGGGACTCCCTAGCACAGATACGCAGTATTTT	CASSLVGLPSTDTQYF
NA	TRBV15	NA	TRBJ2-3	TGTGCCTCCAAATTTGGGGGCACAGATACGCAGTATTTT	CASKFGGTDTQYF
NA	TRBV5-1	NA	TRBJ1-2	TGCGCCAGCACTGGGAACAGGGCCTATGGCTACACCTTC	CASTGNRAYGYTF
NA	TRBV15	NA	TRBJ2-7	TGTGCCACCAGGGAGGGACAGCGGAGCTCCTACGAGCAGTACTTC	CATREGQRSSYEQYF
NA	TRBV28	NA	TRBJ1-2	TGTGCCAGCAGTTTTTTGCTGAATGGCTACACCTTC	CASSFLLNGYTF
NA	TRBV27	NA	TRBJ1-2	TGTGCCAGCACTACGCAGGGAAGTGGCTACACCTTC	CASTTQGSGYTF
NA	TRBV3-1	NA	TRBJ1-1	TGTGCCAGCAGCCAAGGGTTCAGAAACACTGAAGCTTTCTTT	CASSQGFRNTEAFF
NA	TRBV7-8	TRBD1	TRBJ1-2	TGTGCCAGCAGCTTACTGACAGGGGGATCTTGGGGCTACACCTTC	CASSLLTGGSWGYTF
NA	TRBV20-1	TRBD2	TRBJ2-7	TGCAGTGCTGAGAAGGGCGGGGGGTCACCCTACGAGCAGTACTTC	CSAEKGGGSPYEQYF
NA	TRBV7-9	NA	TRBJ2-2	TGTGCCAGCAGCCCCAGGGGCACCGGGGAGCTGTTTTTT	CASSPRGTGELFF
NA	TRBV4-2	TRBD2	TRBJ2-3	TGTGCCAGCAGGGCCCTAGCGGGGGATGCAGATACGCAGTATTTT	CASRALAGDADTQYF
NA	TRBV7-6	NA	TRBJ2-7	TGTGCCAGCAGCCCAGAACACAATGAGCAGTACTTC	CASSPEHNEQYF